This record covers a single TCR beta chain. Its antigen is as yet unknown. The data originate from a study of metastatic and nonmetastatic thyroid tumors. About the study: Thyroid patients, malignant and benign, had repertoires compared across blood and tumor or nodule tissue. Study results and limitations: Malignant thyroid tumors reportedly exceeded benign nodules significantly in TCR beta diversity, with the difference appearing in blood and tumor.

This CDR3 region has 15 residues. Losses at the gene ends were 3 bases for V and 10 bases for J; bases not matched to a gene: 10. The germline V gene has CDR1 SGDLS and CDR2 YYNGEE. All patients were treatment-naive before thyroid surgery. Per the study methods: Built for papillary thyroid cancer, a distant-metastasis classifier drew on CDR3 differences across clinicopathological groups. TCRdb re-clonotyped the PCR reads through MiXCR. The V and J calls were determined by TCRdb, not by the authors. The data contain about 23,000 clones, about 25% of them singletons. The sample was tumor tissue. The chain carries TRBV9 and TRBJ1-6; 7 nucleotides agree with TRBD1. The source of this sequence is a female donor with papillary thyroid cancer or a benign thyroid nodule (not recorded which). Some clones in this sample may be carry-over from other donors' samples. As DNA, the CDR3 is TGTGCCAGCAGCGCTCGAGACAGGGCAGAGTCACCCCTCCACTTT. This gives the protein CASSARDRAESPLHF.